Listed here are 25 T cell receptor beta chains from one sample, sequenced in a study of blood T cell repertoires in COVID-19. Assay used: immunoSEQ multiplex PCR; TCRdb lists only in-frame clones, some missing. The table includes around 120,000 clones, 85% to 90% detected once. Material for sequencing was peripheral blood. Receptors originate from a woman between 65 and 79 years old with acute or convalescent COVID-19.

The chain couples TRBV28 to TRBJ1-2; D is undetermined. CDR1 is MDHEN and CDR2 is SYDVKM in the germline V gene. The length of the CDR3 is 12 residues. V was trimmed by 4 bases and J by 6 bases, leaving 9 bases between them. DNA for the CDR3: TGTGCCAGCAGTTCTCAGAGGGATGGCTACACCTTC. Translated, it gives CASSSQRDGYTF.

J is TRBJ2-7 and V is TRBV9; 8 bases are shared with TRBD1. Unmatched junction bases numbered 9, after V lost 4 bases and J lost 3 bases. The CDR3 is 15 residues long. Germline CDR1 is SGDLS and CDR2 is YYNGEE. CDR3 sequence reads: CASSPRTGMGYEQYF. CDR3 bases: TGTGCCAGCAGCCCACGGACAGGGATGGGCTACGAGCAGTACTTC.

Many counts were recorded for this clone. The chain carries TRBV7-9 and TRBJ1-5; D is unresolved. The CDR3 is 13 residues long. Deletions cut 5 bases from V and 5 bases from J, with 10 bases between. Germline lookup yields CDR1 SEHNR and CDR2 FQNEAQ (reference sequence). CDR3 sequence: CASSLLADQPQHF. The CDR3 nucleotides are TGTGCCAGCAGCCTTTTGGCTGATCAGCCCCAGCATTTT.

CDR3 sequence: CAWRTSGGAGTQYF. The CDR3 nucleotides are TGTGCCTGGAGAACTAGCGGGGGGGCAGGGACCCAGTACTTC. The chain joins TRBV30 to TRBJ2-5, with 13 positions matching TRBD2. With V trimmed by 3 bases and J by 7 bases, 5 bases remained unmatched. The germline V gene encodes CDR1 GTSNPN and CDR2 SVGIG (reference sequence). This CDR3 has 14 amino acids.

The V gene is TRBV2, the J gene TRBJ1-4; 11 nucleotides line up with TRBD1. The germline V gene encodes CDR1 SNHLY and CDR2 FYNNEI. The CDR3 has 17 residues. V shed 10 bases and J 7 bases; nucleotides not matched to a gene: 17. CDR3 nucleotide sequence: TGTGCCACACGAAAGGGACAGGGGGTGGTTATGAGTGAAAAACTGTTTTTT. It translates to CATRKGQGVVMSEKLFF.

The gene calls are TRBV6-5 and TRBJ1-3, with unresolved D. The germline gives CDR1 MNHEY, CDR2 SVGAGI. Trimming took 6 bases from V and 3 from J, leaving 15 bases between them. The CDR3 has 15 amino acids. CDR3 sequence reads: CASRQSGGFGNTIYF. The CDR3 coding sequence is TGTGCCAGCAGACAAAGCGGAGGGTTTGGAAACACCATATATTTT.

This clone was picked up one time. The chain links TRBV12-3 or TRBV12-4 to TRBJ1-6; D remains ambiguous. This CDR3 spans 13 amino acids. Between the trimmed V and J ends, which lost 8 bases and 10 bases, there was a span of 15 bases. CDR3 DNA sequence: TGTGCCAGCCACGAGGGTGGGGAATCACCCCTCCACTTT. Its protein product is CASHEGGESPLHF.

The chain recombines TRBV30 with TRBJ1-2, with no clear D. The CDR3 totals 13 residues. V lost 6 bases and J lost 2, with 13 bases in between. The germline V gene has CDR1 GTSNPN and CDR2 SVGIG (reference sequence). In DNA form, the CDR3 reads TGTGCCTGCCCAACAGTGAACAACTATGGCTACACCTTC. Its translation is CACPTVNNYGYTF.

The V gene is TRBV20-1, the J gene TRBJ2-5; tentative D call: TRBD1 (6 bases). The V gene lost 3 bases and the J gene lost 1 base, with 12 bases spanning the gap. CDR3 length: 14 residues. The germline V gene has CDR1 DFQATT and CDR2 SNEGSKA (reference sequence). The CDR3 is CSASGGRVQETQYF. The DNA of the CDR3 is TGCAGTGCTAGTGGGGGCCGGGTCCAAGAGACCCAGTACTTC.

A few counts support this clone. The chain recombines TRBV5-4 with TRBJ2-7; 10 bases are shared with TRBD1. This CDR3 has 16 residues. J lost 3 bases, V lost 4 bases, and 10 bases had no gene match. Germline CDR1 and CDR2: SGHNT and YYREEE (reference sequence). For the CDR3, the DNA is TGTGCCAGCAGCCCAACCCCCGGGACAGGGGTCTACGAGCAGTACTTC. Residues: CASSPTPGTGVYEQYF.

This chain uses TRBV9 with TRBJ2-3, with D perhaps matching TRBD2 (7 bases). The germline V gene encodes CDR1 SGDLS and CDR2 YYNGEE. V was trimmed by 3 bases and J by 0 bases, leaving 11 bases between them. This CDR3 is 15 amino acids long. CDR3 sequence: CASSATGGSTDTQYF. For the CDR3, the DNA is TGTGCCAGCAGCGCTACGGGGGGCAGCACAGATACGCAGTATTTT. Filled out from reference TRBV9 and TRBJ2-3, the complete variable domain reads DSGVTQTPKHLITATGQRVTLRCSPRSGDLSVYWYQQSLDQGLQFLIQYYNGEERAKGNILERFSAQQFPDLHSELNLSSLELGDSALYFCASSATGGSTDTQYFGPGTRLTVL.

The chain uses TRBV10-3 and TRBJ2-7; a weak D match, TRBD2 (6 bases). V lost 10 bases, J lost 3 bases, and 16 bases lay in between. Germline CDR1 ENHRY, CDR2 SYGVKD. The CDR3 consists of 13 residues. CDR3 nucleotides: TGTGCCACCACGGGGGAGCCCGACTACGAGCAGTACTTC. This codes for CATTGEPDYEQYF.

CDR3 DNA sequence: TGCGCCAGCAGCTTGGAGACAGGGTTCCGTGGCTACACCTTC. Protein product: CASSLETGFRGYTF. The chain employs TRBV5-1 and TRBJ1-2; 7 nucleotides align to TRBD1. With 0 bases clipped from V and 7 bases from J, the junction kept 6 bases outside the gene matches. This CDR3 comprises 14 residues. The germline V gene has CDR1 SGHRS and CDR2 YFSETQ.

The CDR3 here is CASSDGRGETQYF. The CDR3, as DNA: TGTGCCAGCAGTGACGGGAGAGGGGAGACCCAGTACTTC. V is TRBV7-2 and J is TRBJ2-5, with D tentatively TRBD2 (6 bases). The germline gives CDR1 SGHTA, CDR2 FQGNSA. Trimming left V 6 bases short and J 5 bases short, with 13 bases between. The CDR3 extends over 13 amino acids.

The table lists this clone with a count of one. The chain couples TRBV6-4 to TRBJ1-1; 7 positions agree with TRBD1. CDR3 length: 14 amino acids. The J segment lost 4 bases and the V segment lost 6 bases, leaving 8 bases of the junction unmatched. Germline V gene lookup returns CDR1 MRHNA and CDR2 SNTAGT. The DNA of the CDR3 is TGTGCCAGCAGACCGACAGGGTCAAGCACTGAAGCTTTCTTT. Translated: CASRPTGSSTEAFF.

The chain combines TRBV7-6 with TRBJ2-2; 11 bases map to TRBD2. The CDR3 runs 18 residues. CDR1 and CDR2 from the germline V gene are SGHVS and FNYEAQ. Trimming at V came to 1 base and at J to 1 base, leaving 5 bases not matched to a gene. CDR3 DNA: TGTGCCAGCAGCTTAGAGGCTAGCGGGGGGATGAACACCGGGGAGCTGTTTTTT. Its translation is CASSLEASGGMNTGELFF. Variable domain in full (rest from reference TRBV7-6 and TRBJ2-2): GAGVSQSPRYKVTKRGQDVALRCDPISGHVSLYWYRQALGQGPEFLTYFNYEAQQDKSGLPNDRFSAERPEGSISTLTIQRTEQRDSAMYRCASSLEASGGMNTGELFFGEGSRLTVL.

The chain recombines TRBV29-1 with TRBJ1-2, with 7 bases matching TRBD1. Germline lookup yields CDR1 SQVTM and CDR2 ANQGSEA. V shed 6 bases and J 6 bases; nucleotides not matched to a gene: 10. This CDR3 spans 13 amino acids. Written as DNA, the CDR3 is TGCAGCGTCCAGTCGACAGGGAACCATGGCTACACCTTC. Protein: CSVQSTGNHGYTF.

CDR3 sequence (DNA): TGTGCCAGCAGTCCAATAGGGGATAACGAGCAGTACTTC. Translated: CASSPIGDNEQYF. The chain employs TRBV28 and TRBJ2-7, with D tentatively TRBD1 (5 bases). Germline CDR1 MDHEN, CDR2 SYDVKM. V lost 5 bases, J lost 5 bases, and 13 bases lay in between. This CDR3 is 13 amino acids long.

The rearrangement joins TRBV2 to TRBJ2-7; possibly TRBD2 for D (6 bases). V lost 6 bases, J lost 0 bases, and 15 bases lay in between. The CDR3 extends over 15 amino acids. Germline V gene lookup returns CDR1 SNHLY and CDR2 FYNNEI. In nucleotides, the CDR3 is TGTGCCAGCAGGTCTTACAGCGGGTCCTCCTACGAGCAGTACTTC. Translating it yields CASRSYSGSSYEQYF. Full variable domain (rest looked up from reference TRBV2 and TRBJ2-7): EPEVTQTPSHQVTQMGQEVILRCVPISNHLYFYWYRQILGQKVEFLVSFYNNEISEKSEIFDDQFSVERPDGSNFTLKIRSTKLEDSAMYFCASRSYSGSSYEQYFGPGTRLTVT.

The chain couples TRBV6-5 to TRBJ1-2, with D possibly TRBD1 on 6 matching bases. Germline-derived CDR1 and CDR2 are MNHEY and SVGAGI. Trimming stripped 6 bases from V and 8 bases from J, with 22 bases between. The CDR3 runs to 15 residues. CDR3 sequence: CASRSQNLQGGGYTF. The CDR3 bases are TGTGCCAGCAGATCCCAAAACCTACAGGGCGGCGGCTACACCTTC.

The chain recombines TRBV5-6 with TRBJ1-3, with 7 bases aligning to TRBD1. V lost 4 bases, J lost 1 base, and 2 bases stayed unmatched. CDR3 size: 14 residues. Germline CDR1 reads SGHDT; CDR2 reads YYEEEE. The CDR3 reads CASSTGVSGNTIYF. CDR3 DNA: TGTGCCAGCAGCACAGGGGTGTCTGGAAACACCATATATTTT.

V and J are TRBV12-5 and TRBJ2-3; 12 bases are a match to TRBD2. V was clipped by 0 bases and J by 9 bases; unmatched bases: 7. Germline V gene data show CDR1 as LGHNT and CDR2 as FRNRAP. CDR3 length: 16 residues. The CDR3 region is CASGLVQASGGDTQYF. CDR3 coding DNA: TGTGCTAGTGGTTTGGTACAGGCTAGCGGGGGGGACACGCAGTATTTT. The complete variable domain, with remaining parts taken from reference TRBV12-5 and TRBJ2-3, reads DARVTQTPRHKVTEMGQEVTMRCQPILGHNTVFWYRQTMMQGLELLAYFRNRAPLDDSGMPKDRFSAEMPDATLATLKIQPSEPRDSAVYFCASGLVQASGGDTQYFGPGTRLTVL.

The chain couples TRBV5-1 to TRBJ1-1; 7 bases are a match to TRBD1. The CDR3 contains 14 residues. Germline CDR1 reads SGHRS; CDR2 reads YFSETQ. V was clipped by 4 bases and J by 5 bases; unmatched bases: 8. This CDR3 reads CASSRDRVATEAFF. The CDR3 coding sequence is TGCGCCAGCAGCCGCGACAGGGTAGCAACTGAAGCTTTCTTT.

The CDR3 is CASSLYPGETEAFF. The CDR3 DNA reads TGTGCCAGCAGCTTATATCCAGGGGAAACTGAAGCTTTCTTT. This chain uses TRBV11-2 with TRBJ1-1, with TRBD1 as a possible D gene (6 bases). V lost 2 bases, J lost 5 bases, and 12 bases lay in between. The CDR3 consists of 14 residues. Germline values: CDR1 SGHAT, CDR2 FQNNGV.

CDR3 protein: CASSLRGQGPLYGYTF. CDR3 in DNA: TGTGCCAGCAGTTTAAGGGGGCAGGGCCCCCTATATGGCTACACCTTC. V is TRBV27 and J is TRBJ1-2, with TRBD1 identical over 7 bases. V shed 2 bases and J 5 bases; nucleotides not matched to a gene: 11. Germline CDR1 MNHEY, CDR2 SMNVEV (reference sequence). The CDR3 is 16 residues long.